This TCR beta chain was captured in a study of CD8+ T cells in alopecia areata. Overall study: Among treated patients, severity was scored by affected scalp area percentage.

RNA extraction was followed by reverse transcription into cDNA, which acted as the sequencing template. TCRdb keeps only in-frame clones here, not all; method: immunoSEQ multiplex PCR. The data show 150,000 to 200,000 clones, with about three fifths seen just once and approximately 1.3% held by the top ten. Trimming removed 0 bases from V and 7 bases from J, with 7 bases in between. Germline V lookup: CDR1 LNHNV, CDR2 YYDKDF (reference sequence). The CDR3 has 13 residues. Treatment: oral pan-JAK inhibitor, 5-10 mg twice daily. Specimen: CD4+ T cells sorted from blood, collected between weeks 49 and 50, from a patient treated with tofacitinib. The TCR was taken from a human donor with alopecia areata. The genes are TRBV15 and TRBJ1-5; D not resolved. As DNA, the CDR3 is TGTGCCACCAGCAGAGATACGGGGCAGCCCCAGCATTTT. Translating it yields CATSRDTGQPQHF.